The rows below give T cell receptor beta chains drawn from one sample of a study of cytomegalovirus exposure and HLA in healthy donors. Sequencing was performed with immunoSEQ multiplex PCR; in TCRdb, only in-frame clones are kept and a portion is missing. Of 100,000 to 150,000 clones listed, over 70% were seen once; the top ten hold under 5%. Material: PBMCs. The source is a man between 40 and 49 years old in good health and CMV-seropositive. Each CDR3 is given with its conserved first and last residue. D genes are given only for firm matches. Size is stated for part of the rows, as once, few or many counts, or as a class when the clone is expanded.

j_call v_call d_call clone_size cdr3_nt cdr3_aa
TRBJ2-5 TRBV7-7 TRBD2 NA TGTGCCAGCAGCTTAGCCAGCGGGGGGGCGAGAGAGACCCAGTACTTC CASSLASGGARETQYF
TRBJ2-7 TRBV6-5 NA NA TGTGCCAGCAGAGAGACAGGCTCCTACGAGCAGTACTTC CASRETGSYEQYF
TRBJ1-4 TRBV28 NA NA TGTGCCAGCAGCTATTCCATCGAACTGTTTTTT CASSYSIELFF
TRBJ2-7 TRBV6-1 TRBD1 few TGTGCCAGCAGTGTGGGGACAGGGTCCTACGAGCAGTACTTC CASSVGTGSYEQYF
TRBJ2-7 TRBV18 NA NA TGTGCCAGCTCCTGGGGCGATTCCTACGAGCAGTACTTC CASSWGDSYEQYF
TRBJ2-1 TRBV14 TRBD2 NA TGTGCCAGCAGCCAAGCAAGCGGGGTTTACAATGAGCAGTTCTTC CASSQASGVYNEQFF
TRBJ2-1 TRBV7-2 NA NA TGTGCCAGCAGCTTTACCCCGGGGGAGCAGTTCTTC CASSFTPGEQFF
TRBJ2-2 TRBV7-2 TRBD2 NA TGTGCCAGCAGCTTAGTCCTAGCGGGGGCTCCGAACACCGGGGAGCTGTTTTTT CASSLVLAGAPNTGELFF
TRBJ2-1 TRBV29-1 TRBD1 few TGCAGCACTTTACAGGGGAATGAGCAGTTCTTC CSTLQGNEQFF
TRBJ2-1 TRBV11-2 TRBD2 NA TGTGCCAGCAGCTTATCCGGGGGAGGGGAATACAATGAGCAGTTCTTC CASSLSGGGEYNEQFF
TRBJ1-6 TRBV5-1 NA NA TGCGCCAGCAGCGAGGACAGTGTCCGCTCACCCCTCCACTTT CASSEDSVRSPLHF
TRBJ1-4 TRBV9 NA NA TGTGCCAGCAGCGACAGGGTTGGAGATGAAAAACTGTTTTTT CASSDRVGDEKLFF
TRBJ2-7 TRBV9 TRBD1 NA TGTGCCAGCAGCGTAGGGACAGGGGACCCCTACGAGCAGTACTTC CASSVGTGDPYEQYF
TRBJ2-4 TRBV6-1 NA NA TGTGCCAGCAGTGGGGCGGACAGCCTACGAGCCAAAAACATTCAGTACTTC CASSGADSLRAKNIQYF
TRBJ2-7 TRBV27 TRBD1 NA TGTGCCAGCAGTTCACGGGACAGGGGGCACGAGCAGTACTTC CASSSRDRGHEQYF
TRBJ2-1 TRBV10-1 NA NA TGCGCCAGCAGTCACTTTCCCGGGTTGAATGAGCAGTTCTTC CASSHFPGLNEQFF
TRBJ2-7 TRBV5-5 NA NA TGTGCCAGCAGCTTCCGGGGCGAGCAGTACTTC CASSFRGEQYF
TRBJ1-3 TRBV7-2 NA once TGTGCCAGCAGCTTAGTAGTTGCGAACTCTGGAAACACCATATATTTT CASSLVVANSGNTIYF
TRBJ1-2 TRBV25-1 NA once TGTGCCAGCAGTGACTCGGTCGGCTACACCTTC CASSDSVGYTF
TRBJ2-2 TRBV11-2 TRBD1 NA TGTACCAGCAGCTTTGGGACAGGGAGGAACACCGGGGAGCTGTTTTTT CTSSFGTGRNTGELFF
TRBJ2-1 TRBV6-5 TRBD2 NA TGTGCCAGCCGACTAGCCGATGAGCAGTTCTTC CASRLADEQFF
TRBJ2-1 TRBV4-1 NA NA TGCGCCAGCAGCTTCCGCGGGAACTACAATGAGCAGTTCTTC CASSFRGNYNEQFF
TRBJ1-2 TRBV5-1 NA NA TGCGCCAGCAGCTCGGATTCGGTGGCCGGGGGCTATGGCTACACCTTC CASSSDSVAGGYGYTF
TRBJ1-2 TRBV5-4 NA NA TGTGCCAGCAGCCTATACAGGGCTCAGCGATCCTATGGCTACACCTTC CASSLYRAQRSYGYTF
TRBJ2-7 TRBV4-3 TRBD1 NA TGCGCCAGCAGCCAAGAACCTTCAGACAGGGGGTCCTACGAGCAGTACTTC CASSQEPSDRGSYEQYF
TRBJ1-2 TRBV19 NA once TGTGCCAGTAGTATTTCAAGAGACTACACCTTC CASSISRDYTF
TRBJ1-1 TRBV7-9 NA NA TGTGCCAGCAGCTTGGTGACATATGCTGAAGCTTTCTTT CASSLVTYAEAFF
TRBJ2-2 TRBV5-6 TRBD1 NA TGTGCCAGCAGCTTGGGGGGCGCAGGGGGCACCGGGGAGCTGTTTTTT CASSLGGAGGTGELFF
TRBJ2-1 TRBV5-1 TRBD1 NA TGCGCCAGCAGTCGAGACAGGGGAATAAACAATGAGCAGTTCTTC CASSRDRGINNEQFF
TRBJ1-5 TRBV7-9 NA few TGTGCCAGCAGCTTAGAGGCGGGGCGCGGGGATCAGCCCCAGCATTTT CASSLEAGRGDQPQHF
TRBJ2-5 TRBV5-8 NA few TGTGCCAGCAGCTTGGGTGGGCTGTCGCCCCAGTACTTC CASSLGGLSPQYF
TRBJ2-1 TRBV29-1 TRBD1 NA TGCAGCGTTGAAGCTGAAGGACAGGGGTACAATGAGCAGTTCTTC CSVEAEGQGYNEQFF
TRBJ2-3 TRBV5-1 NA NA TGCGCCAGCAGACTAGGTTTGGGCACAGATACGCAGTATTTT CASRLGLGTDTQYF
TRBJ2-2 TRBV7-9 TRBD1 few TGTGCCAGCAGCCCACTGGGCCAGGGGGTGACCGGGGAGCTGTTTTTT CASSPLGQGVTGELFF
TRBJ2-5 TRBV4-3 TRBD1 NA TGCGCCAGCAGCCAAGCCCCGGGACAGGGAGCAGAGACCCAGTACTTC CASSQAPGQGAETQYF
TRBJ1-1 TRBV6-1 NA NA TGTGCCAGCAGGAGAGATAGGGGCGAAGCTTTCTTT CASRRDRGEAFF
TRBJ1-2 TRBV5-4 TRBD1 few TGTGCCAGCAGCTTGGCGCAGGGGGTGGGGAGCTATGGCTACACCTTC CASSLAQGVGSYGYTF
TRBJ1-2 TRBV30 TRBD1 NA TGTGCCTGGACCCGGACAGGGGAGGGTGGAGGCTACACCTTC CAWTRTGEGGGYTF
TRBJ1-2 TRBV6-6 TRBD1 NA TGTGCCAGCAGTCGGGGACAGGGGAACTATGGCTACACCTTC CASSRGQGNYGYTF
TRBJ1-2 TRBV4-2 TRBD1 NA TGTGCCAGCAGCCAACTACAGGGGGGAGGTAACTATGGCTACACCTTC CASSQLQGGGNYGYTF
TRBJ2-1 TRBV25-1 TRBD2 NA TGTGCCAGCAGTGAATATCGAATAGCGGGAGGAGAGCAGTTCTTC CASSEYRIAGGEQFF
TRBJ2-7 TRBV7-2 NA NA TGTGCCAGCAGCTACACCTACGAGCAGTACTTC CASSYTYEQYF
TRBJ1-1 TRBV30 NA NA TGTGCCTGGAATGGCCGATCGAACACTGAAGCTTTCTTT CAWNGRSNTEAFF
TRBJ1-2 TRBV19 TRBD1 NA TGTGCCGGCCGGACAGGGCACGGCTACACCTTC CAGRTGHGYTF
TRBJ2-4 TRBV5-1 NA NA TGCGCCAGCAGCTTGGGACAACGAGAAAACATTCAGTACTTC CASSLGQRENIQYF
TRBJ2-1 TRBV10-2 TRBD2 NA TGCGCCAGCAGTGACGGAGCGGGACCCTACAATGAGCAGTTCTTC CASSDGAGPYNEQFF
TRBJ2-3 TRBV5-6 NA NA TGTGCCAGCAGCTTGGAGCTCGATACGCAGTATTTT CASSLELDTQYF